This T cell receptor (beta chain) was identified during a study of cytomegalovirus exposure and HLA in healthy donors. General study points: Around 160 TCR beta chains were listed as cytomegalovirus-associated. The classifier, whose performance was assessed in both the original and validation cohorts, reportedly diagnosed cytomegalovirus status with high specificity and sensitivity. Later on, an analysis found that several of the most significant clusters appeared to be linked to common viral pathogens, which included parvovirus B19.

This clone occurred once. Its antigen is still unknown. Donors likely had unrecorded immune exposures despite being nominally healthy when sampled. CDR1 and CDR2 (germline): MDHEN, SYDVKM. The length of the CDR3 is 13 residues. Trimming took off 6 bases at V and 8 bases at J, with 16 bases between the two ends. Primers: 60 Vbeta forward and 13 Jbeta reverse. TCRdb keeps only in-frame clones here, not all; method: immunoSEQ multiplex PCR. The repertoire consists of 200,000 to 250,000 clones, with 70% to 90% occurring once and the leading ten covering about 3.1%. This clonotype originated in a young man in good health and CMV-seronegative. The chain combines TRBV28 with TRBJ1-2, with a weak D call TRBD1 (6 bases). Sequencing used PBMCs. The CDR3 bases are TGTGCCAGCAGACCTACGGGGGGCAAAGGCTACACCTTC. Translation gives CASRPTGGKGYTF.